This passage covers 16 T cell receptor beta chains from one sample sequenced in a study of blood T cell repertoires in COVID-19. This table comes from immunoSEQ multiplex PCR, and its TCRdb copy is limited to in-frame clones, with some not included. Of some 230,000 clones listed, 84% are singletons. The sequenced sample consisted of peripheral blood. The receptors originated from a woman aged 30 to 39 who had recovered from COVID-19.

The chain carries TRBV28 and TRBJ2-7; no clear D. Germline values: CDR1 MDHEN, CDR2 SYDVKM. This CDR3 comprises 12 residues. Trimming left V 2 bases short and J 2 bases short, with 4 bases between. The CDR3 spells CASSLSAYEQYF. The DNA for the CDR3 is TGTGCCAGCAGTTTAAGCGCCTACGAGCAGTACTTC.

The chain has TRBV7-9 and TRBJ2-1; a weak D match, TRBD2 (5 bases). Trimming stripped 2 bases from V and 0 bases from J, with 8 bases between. The CDR3 extends over 15 amino acids. Germline lookup yields CDR1 SEHNR and CDR2 FQNEAQ (reference sequence). The CDR3 loop is CASSLRGSSYNEQFF. CDR3 nucleotides: TGTGCCAGCAGCTTAAGAGGGAGCTCCTACAATGAGCAGTTCTTC.

Only one count was recorded for this clone. V and J are TRBV28 and TRBJ1-2; TRBD1 aligns across 9 bases. The germline V gene has CDR1 MDHEN and CDR2 SYDVKM. The CDR3 contains 13 residues. V lost 6 bases to trimming and J lost 5 bases; unmatched junction nucleotides: 4. This CDR3 reads CASSWGQGYGYTF. The CDR3 region has the DNA TGTGCCAGCAGCTGGGGACAGGGATATGGCTACACCTTC.

This clone has only one observation. V gene TRBV18 combines with J gene TRBJ1-2; 7 bases agree with TRBD1. The ends lost 4 bases at V and 8 bases at J; junction bases unmatched: 4. The length of the CDR3 is 12 residues. Germline-derived CDR1 and CDR2 are KGHSH and LQKENI. The CDR3 is CASSQGARGYTF. For the CDR3, the DNA is TGTGCCAGCTCACAGGGGGCTAGGGGCTACACCTTC.

This clone was seen once. The V and J genes are TRBV29-1 and TRBJ1-4; TRBD1 agrees at 7 bases. V shed 6 bases and J 5 bases; nucleotides not matched to a gene: 3. CDR1 and CDR2 (germline): SQVTM, ANQGSEA. The CDR3 extends over 12 amino acids. The CDR3 spells CSVGQLNEKLFF. The CDR3 DNA follows: TGCAGCGTGGGACAGCTGAATGAAAAACTGTTTTTT.

The chain is built from TRBV7-2 and TRBJ2-1; 7 nucleotides line up with TRBD1. In germline, CDR1 is SGHTA, CDR2 FQGNSA. The CDR3 extends over 15 amino acids. Losses at the gene ends were 0 bases for V and 3 bases for J; bases not matched to a gene: 2. The CDR3 protein is CASSLAGTDYNEQFF. CDR3 DNA: TGTGCCAGCAGCTTAGCCGGGACAGACTACAATGAGCAGTTCTTC.

This sequence joins TRBV2 and TRBJ1-1; 10 bases align to TRBD1. After removal of 6 bases from V and 11 bases from J, the junction contained 6 bases not matched to a gene. The germline V gene encodes CDR1 SNHLY and CDR2 FYNNEI. This CDR3 spans 12 amino acids. CDR3 sequence reads: CASRETGGLAFF. CDR3 DNA sequence: TGTGCCAGCAGAGAGACAGGGGGCCTGGCTTTCTTT.

This clone was counted once. The chain links TRBV21-1 to TRBJ1-1. TRBV21-1 is flagged as a pseudogene. The CDR3 totals 8 residues. The CDR3, as DNA: TGTCGTAACACTGAAGCTTTCTTT. Its protein is CRNTEAFF.

This clone has only a few counts. The chain combines TRBV5-6 with TRBJ2-2; 7 bases match TRBD2. Germline CDR1 SGHDT, CDR2 YYEEEE. Trimming removed 2 bases from V and 10 bases from J; junction bases left unmatched: 14. The CDR3 loop spans 16 amino acids. In nucleotides, the CDR3 is TGTGCCAGCAGCTTTGGCGCTAGCGGAGTGGGTGAGGAGCTGTTTTTT. As protein: CASSFGASGVGEELFF. The variable domain in full, completed from reference TRBV5-6 and TRBJ2-2, reads DAGVTQSPTHLIKTRGQQVTLRCSPKSGHDTVSWYQQALGQGPQFIFQYYEEEERQRGNFPDRFSGHQFPNYSSELNVNALLLGDSALYLCASSFGASGVGEELFFGEGSRLTVL.

This clone was counted a single time. This chain joins TRBV30 and TRBJ1-2; D gene unclear. With 8 bases removed from V and 9 bases from J, the gap between germline ends came to 22 bases. The CDR3 covers 13 residues. Germline-derived CDR1 and CDR2 are GTSNPN and SVGIG (reference sequence). This CDR3 reads CAGRLGGIGSYTF. The CDR3 nucleotides read TGTGCCGGACGCTTAGGCGGGATAGGAAGCTACACCTTC.

The V call is TRBV2, the J call TRBJ2-3; 8 bases are a match to TRBD2. The CDR3 is 14 amino acids. V lost 6 bases, J lost 5 bases, and 7 bases stayed unmatched. The V gene's germline CDR1 is SNHLY and CDR2 FYNNEI. This chain's CDR3 is CASSSGTRLDTQYF. As DNA, the CDR3 is TGTGCCAGCAGCTCCGGGACTAGGTTAGATACGCAGTATTTT.

This chain uses TRBV29-1 with TRBJ2-3, with 14 bases that match TRBD2. CDR3 length: 14 residues. Germline assignment: CDR1 SQVTM and CDR2 ANQGSEA. V lost 6 bases and J lost 5; bases outside the gene matches: 4. CDR3 nucleotide sequence: TGCAGCGTGCCGGGACTAGCGGGAGAAGATACGCAGTATTTT. Amino acids: CSVPGLAGEDTQYF.

This chain joins TRBV19 and TRBJ2-3, with a weak D call TRBD1 (6 bases). The CDR3 loop spans 13 amino acids. Trimming cost V 5 bases and J 7 bases, with 13 bases left between them. In germline, CDR1 is LNHDA, CDR2 SQIVND (reference sequence). CDR3 nucleotides: TGTGCCAGTAGTCGACCACAGGGAAATACGCAGTATTTT. It is translated as CASSRPQGNTQYF.

The CDR3 protein is CASSLSDRFSNTGELFF. As DNA, the CDR3 is TGTGCCAGCAGTTTAAGTGACAGATTCTCGAACACCGGGGAGCTGTTTTTT. The rearrangement links TRBV27 to TRBJ2-2; D is perhaps TRBD1 (5 bases). The CDR3 loop spans 17 amino acids. V lost 2 bases, J lost 0 bases, and 13 bases lay in between. CDR1 and CDR2 (germline): MNHEY, SMNVEV (reference sequence).

CDR3 protein: CASSLANEQFF. The CDR3 nucleotides are TGCGCCAGCAGCTTAGCCAATGAGCAGTTCTTC. The V call is TRBV5-1, the J call TRBJ2-1; D is unresolved. The germline gives CDR1 SGHRS, CDR2 YFSETQ. Trimming shortened V by 2 bases and J by 6 bases, and 3 bases separated the two germline ends. CDR3 length equals 11 residues.

The chain is built from TRBV15 and TRBJ2-7, with D maybe TRBD2 (6 bases). Deletions cut 1 base from V and 3 bases from J, with 10 bases between. This CDR3 region has 14 residues. Per germline, CDR1 LNHNV and CDR2 YYDKDF (reference sequence). This CDR3 reads CATSRATGGYEQYF. In nucleotides, the CDR3 is TGTGCCACCAGCAGAGCTACCGGGGGCTACGAGCAGTACTTC.